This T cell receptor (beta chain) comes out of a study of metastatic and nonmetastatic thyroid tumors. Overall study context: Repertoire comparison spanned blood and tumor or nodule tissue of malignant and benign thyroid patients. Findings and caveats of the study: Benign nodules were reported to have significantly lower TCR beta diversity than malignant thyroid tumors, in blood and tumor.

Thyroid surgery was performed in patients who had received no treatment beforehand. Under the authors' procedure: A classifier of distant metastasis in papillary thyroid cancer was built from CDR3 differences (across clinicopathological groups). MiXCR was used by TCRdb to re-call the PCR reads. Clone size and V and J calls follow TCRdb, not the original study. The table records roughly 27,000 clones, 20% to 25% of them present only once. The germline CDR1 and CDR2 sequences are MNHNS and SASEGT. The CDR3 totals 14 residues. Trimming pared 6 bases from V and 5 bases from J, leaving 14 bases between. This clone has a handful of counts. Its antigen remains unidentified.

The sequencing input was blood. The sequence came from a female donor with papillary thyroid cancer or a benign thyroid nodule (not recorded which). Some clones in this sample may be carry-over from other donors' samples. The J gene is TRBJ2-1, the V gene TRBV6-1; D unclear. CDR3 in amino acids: CASRKERAHNEQFF. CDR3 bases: TGTGCCAGCAGGAAGGAAAGGGCGCACAATGAGCAGTTCTTC.